A selection of T cell receptor beta chains follows, all from one sample in a study of immune evolution from preneoplasia to lung adenocarcinoma. Sequencing used immunoSEQ multiplex PCR; TCRdb keeps in-frame clones, though not all of them. The sample has 4,000 to 5,000 clones; just under 80% are singletons. The sample consisted of FFPE normal lung tissue adjacent to the tumor. These receptors all stem from a person aged 50-75 years with lung adenocarcinoma. Each CDR3 is given with its conserved first and last residue. D genes are given only for firm matches. Size is omitted from some rows. Given values are once, few, many or a class for expanded clones.

V gene,J gene,D gene,clone size,CDR3 DNA,CDR3 protein
TRBV10-2,TRBJ2-7,TRBD1,.,TGCGCCAGCAGTTCTTCAGGGGGCGCGGGACTCGAGCAGTACTTC,CASSSSGGAGLEQYF
TRBV5-1,TRBJ2-7,.,.,TGCGCCAGCAGCTCCCCCTCCTACGAGCAGTACTTC,CASSSPSYEQYF
TRBV11-1,TRBJ2-7,TRBD1,.,TGTGCCAGCAGCAGCCGGGGACAGGGGTCCTACGAGCAGTACTTC,CASSSRGQGSYEQYF
TRBV2,TRBJ1-2,.,.,TGTGCCAGCAGTGAGGGGAACTATGGCTACACCTTC,CASSEGNYGYTF
TRBV30,TRBJ2-2,TRBD2,.,TGTGCCTGGAGTGGTAGCCTAGCGGGAGTCACCGGGGAGCTGTTTTTT,CAWSGSLAGVTGELFF
TRBV2,TRBJ1-5,.,.,TGTGCCAGCAGATTCTTTAGCGACCAGCCCCAGCATTTT,CASRFFSDQPQHF
TRBV7-8,TRBJ1-5,TRBD1,once,TGTGCCAGCAGCTTAGATAAGCGGGACAGAGATCAGCCCCAGCATTTT,CASSLDKRDRDQPQHF
TRBV2,TRBJ2-3,TRBD2,.,TGTGCCAGCAAGCGGACTAGCGGTCGTAGCCCTAGCACAGATACGCAGTATTTT,CASKRTSGRSPSTDTQYF
TRBV30,TRBJ2-3,TRBD2,.,TGTGCCTGGAGAGCCAGAGGGCGGGGGACAGATACGCAGTATTTT,CAWRARGRGTDTQYF
TRBV27,TRBJ2-5,.,.,TGTGCCAGCAGGTCAGGGGCCCAAGAGACCCAGTACTTC,CASRSGAQETQYF
TRBV29-1,TRBJ2-5,.,.,TGCAGCGTTGAACGGACTTGGAACCAAGAGACCCAGTACTTC,CSVERTWNQETQYF
TRBV7-8,TRBJ1-4,.,.,TGTGCCAGCAGCCAACCTTCCGGGACTCCTGGGGAAAAACTGTTTTTT,CASSQPSGTPGEKLFF
TRBV6-1,TRBJ1-4,TRBD1,.,TGTGCCAGCAGTGAAGTCAGGCTCGGTGGGACAGGTCCGGATGAAAAACTGTTTTTT,CASSEVRLGGTGPDEKLFF
TRBV14,TRBJ2-6,.,.,TGTGCCAGCAGCCAAGTGGAGGCTGGGGCCAACGTCCTGACTTTC,CASSQVEAGANVLTF
TRBV28,TRBJ2-2,TRBD2,few,TGTGCCAGCAGTTACTGGACTAGCAGATACTCCAACACCGGGGAGCTGTTTTTT,CASSYWTSRYSNTGELFF
TRBV9,TRBJ2-5,TRBD2,.,TGTGCCAGCAGCGCAACTAGCGGGAGGGCCCCTTGGCAAGAGACCCAGTACTTC,CASSATSGRAPWQETQYF
TRBV6-5,TRBJ2-5,.,.,TGTGCCAGCAGTACGCGGGGGACAGCCTCGAAGTACTTC,CASSTRGTASKYF
TRBV11-2,TRBJ2-5,TRBD1,.,TGTGCCAGCAGGTTGACAGGGGAGACCCAGTACTTC,CASRLTGETQYF
TRBV18,TRBJ1-1,.,.,TGTGCCAGCTCACCGAACGCTGGGGGGGGCACTGAAGCTTTCTTT,CASSPNAGGGTEAFF
TRBV27,TRBJ2-3,.,.,TGTGCCAGCACCTCCCCCCTCTCTGGCGATACGCAGTATTTT,CASTSPLSGDTQYF
TRBV5-1,TRBJ2-2,.,.,TGCGCCAGCAGTTACCGGACGGGGAACACCGGGGAGCTGTTTTTT,CASSYRTGNTGELFF
TRBV15,TRBJ1-1,TRBD1,.,TGTGCCACCAGCACGGACAGGACTGAAGCTTTCTTT,CATSTDRTEAFF
TRBV30,TRBJ1-5,.,.,TGTGCCTGGAGTGTAGGGGCACAGCCCCAGCATTTT,CAWSVGAQPQHF
TRBV28,TRBJ2-7,TRBD2,.,TGTGCCAGCAGCACCGGGACTAGCACCTACGAGCAGTACTTC,CASSTGTSTYEQYF
TRBV15,TRBJ2-1,TRBD2,.,TGTGCCACCAGCAGCACTAGCGTCTCCTACAATGAGCAGTTCTTC,CATSSTSVSYNEQFF
TRBV7-9,TRBJ2-3,TRBD2,.,TGTGCCAGCAGCTTAGCGATGTCGGGAGGGACGCAGTATTTT,CASSLAMSGGTQYF
TRBV29-1,TRBJ2-7,.,.,TGCAGCGTTGAAGAACAGGGCCTTCCCTACGAGCAGTACTTC,CSVEEQGLPYEQYF
TRBV9,TRBJ2-3,.,.,TGTGCCAGCAGCCCCCGGGACTCCACAGATACGCAGTATTTT,CASSPRDSTDTQYF
TRBV6-5,TRBJ1-2,TRBD1,.,TGTGCCAGCAGTTACCCAGGGACAGGCTGGGTCTACACCTTC,CASSYPGTGWVYTF
TRBV10-2,TRBJ2-7,.,few,TGCGCCAGCAGTGAGTCATACGAGCAGTACTTC,CASSESYEQYF
TRBV7-9,TRBJ2-3,TRBD1,.,TGTGCCAGCAACAGGGGGCGAGATACGCAGTATTTT,CASNRGRDTQYF
TRBV2,TRBJ2-3,.,.,TGTGCCAGCAGTGCTCCAAGCGGAGCTAGCACAGATACGCAGTATTTT,CASSAPSGASTDTQYF
TRBV6-5,TRBJ2-3,TRBD2,.,TGTGCCAGCAGCTACAGGGCGGGAGGATCAGATACGCAGTATTTT,CASSYRAGGSDTQYF
TRBV15,TRBJ2-3,.,.,TGTGCCGGCATGGGGGGACCCCATTCTGACGATACGCAGTATTTT,CAGMGGPHSDDTQYF
TRBV10-3,TRBJ2-6,.,.,TGTGCCATCAGTGGCTACACTGCGGCCAACGTCCTGACTTTC,CAISGYTAANVLTF
TRBV2,TRBJ1-1,.,.,TGTGCCAGCAGCGCCGCCCGGGACTTTGGAGCTTTCTTT,CASSAARDFGAFF
TRBV30,TRBJ2-1,TRBD2,once,TGTGCCTGGATGTTTGGGGCTAGCGGGCCGTCCAATGAGCAGTTCTTC,CAWMFGASGPSNEQFF
TRBV7-2,TRBJ1-1,.,.,TGTGCCAGCAGCCAAGCCAGGGCTGAAGCTTTCTTT,CASSQARAEAFF
TRBV6-1,TRBJ1-3,.,.,TGTGCCAGCAGCCCCACAGCCGAGGGAAACACCATATATTTT,CASSPTAEGNTIYF
TRBV5-1,TRBJ2-2,.,.,TGCGCCAGCAGCCCCCTTACCGGGGAGCTGTTTTTT,CASSPLTGELFF
TRBV2,TRBJ1-4,.,.,TGTGCCAGCAGTGAGGGATTGTTCGGGGTCAGAAAAAAACTGTTTTTT,CASSEGLFGVRKKLFF
TRBV5-6,TRBJ2-1,TRBD2,.,TGTGCCAGCAGCTGGCGGGGGACCGCCGTAGAGTTCTTC,CASSWRGTAVEFF
TRBV2,TRBJ1-2,TRBD1,.,TGTGCCAGCAGCCGGGACAGGGTTGGCTACACCTTC,CASSRDRVGYTF
TRBV14,TRBJ2-1,.,.,TGTGCCAGCAGCCAAGGGGGTAGCCGTCGCTCCTACAATGAGCAGTTCTTC,CASSQGGSRRSYNEQFF
TRBV9,TRBJ2-6,.,.,TGTGCCAGCAGCCCATCACCGGCCCCAGGAGGGGCCAACGTCCTGACTTTC,CASSPSPAPGGANVLTF
TRBV18,TRBJ2-7,TRBD1,.,TGTGCCAGCTCACTGAGGACAGGGCCGCGGAGCGAGCAGTACTTC,CASSLRTGPRSEQYF
TRBV7-9,TRBJ2-2,.,.,TGTGCCAGCAGCTGGGGCTCGTCAACCGGGGAGCTGTTTTTT,CASSWGSSTGELFF
TRBV18,TRBJ2-7,.,large,TGTGCCAGCTCACCAGACGCACCCTACGAGCAGTACTTC,CASSPDAPYEQYF
TRBV25-1,TRBJ2-7,TRBD2,.,TGTGCCAGCAGTGAATCCCCGACTAGCGGCGAGCAGTACTTC,CASSESPTSGEQYF
TRBV9,TRBJ1-1,.,.,TGTGCCAGCAGCCCCGGCCCTGACACTGAAGCTTTCTTT,CASSPGPDTEAFF
TRBV30,TRBJ2-2,.,.,TGTGCCTGGAGCCAGGGGGGAACCGGGGAGCTGTTTTTT,CAWSQGGTGELFF
TRBV7-9,TRBJ2-2,.,.,TGTGCCAGCAGCCCCTCTTGGACCGGGGAGCTGTTTTTT,CASSPSWTGELFF
TRBV7-6,TRBJ2-3,.,once,TGTGCCAGCACCCTCGGGGAGGCAGATACGCAGTATTTT,CASTLGEADTQYF
TRBV4-1,TRBJ2-1,TRBD2,.,TGCGCCAGCAGCCAACCCGGGAGTATAGCGGGAGTGTACAATGAGCAGTTCTTC,CASSQPGSIAGVYNEQFF
TRBV7-8,TRBJ2-1,.,.,TGTGCCAGCAGCTTAGTACGGGGGATCGAGCAGTTCTTC,CASSLVRGIEQFF
TRBV5-8,TRBJ2-3,TRBD2,.,TGTGCCAGCAGCTCCGGGACTAGCGGGGTCACAGATACGCAGTATTTT,CASSSGTSGVTDTQYF
TRBV19,TRBJ1-5,.,once,TGTGCCAGTAGGGCCTTGATGGGGGCCAGTCAGCCCCAGCATTTT,CASRALMGASQPQHF